This is a list of T cell receptor beta chains from one sample in a study of T cells after somatic rescue of genetic block. Clones were read by immunoSEQ multiplex PCR, and TCRdb kept only the in-frame ones, dropping some. The sample has roughly 12,000 clones, approximately 80% seen once; the top ten hold around 8%. Input material: peripheral blood mononuclear cells (PBMCs). The receptors originated from a boy under 18. The CDR3 runs from the conserved cysteine through the conserved F or W. The order of the fields is J gene, V gene, clone size, CDR3 length, D gene, CDR3 DNA, CDR3 protein. D genes are given only for firm matches. The size of a clone is reported for some rows only, either as once, few or many, or as a class for expanded clones.

>TRBJ2-7|TRBV7-2|NA|15|NA
TGTGCCAGCAGGAGTGGGGCGGGATCGAGTTGGGAGCAGTACTTC
CASRSGAGSSWEQYF
>TRBJ2-7|TRBV7-9|NA|14|TRBD2
TGTGCCAGCAGCTCAGGACTAGCGGCGTACGAGCAGTACTTC
CASSSGLAAYEQYF
>TRBJ2-1|TRBV25-1|NA|14|NA
TGTGCCAGCAGTGAATTCGAGGTTCTGGATGAGCAGTTCTTC
CASSEFEVLDEQFF
>TRBJ2-2|TRBV7-3|few|13|NA
TGTGCCAGCAGCTCCCCTGGACCCGGGGAGCTGTTTTTT
CASSSPGPGELFF
>TRBJ2-7|TRBV10-3|NA|14|TRBD1
TGTGCCATCAGTGACCGGACAGGGGACTACGAGCAGTACTTC
CAISDRTGDYEQYF
>TRBJ1-6|TRBV4-2|NA|14|NA
TGTGCCAGCAGCCAAGACCCGGGGCCCTCACCCCTCCACTTT
CASSQDPGPSPLHF
>TRBJ1-5|TRBV6-6|NA|14|NA
TGTGCCAGCAGTTATCTCCATAGCAATCAGCCCCAGCATTTT
CASSYLHSNQPQHF
>TRBJ2-4|TRBV5-1|NA|14|NA
TGCGCCAGCAGCTTGGCCGCAGGGCGGGACATTCAGTACTTC
CASSLAAGRDIQYF
>TRBJ2-7|TRBV27|NA|16|NA
TGTGCCAGCAGACCTAGTCTGGAGCGGACCTCCTACGAGCAGTACTTC
CASRPSLERTSYEQYF
>TRBJ1-2|TRBV5-4|NA|14|NA
TGTGCCAGCAGCTTGGGAGGAGTTCTCTATGGCTACACCTTC
CASSLGGVLYGYTF
>TRBJ2-6|TRBV7-3|NA|16|NA
TGTGCCAGCAGCTTATCCCCCCGAGGTGGGGCCAACGTCCTGACTTTC
CASSLSPRGGANVLTF
>TRBJ2-5|TRBV13|NA|13|NA
TGTGCCAGCAGTCCACGGACAGGGAGGGCCCAGTACTTC
CASSPRTGRAQYF
>TRBJ2-1|TRBV5-1|NA|15|NA
TGCGCCAGCAGCAATACAGGGTCAGTATACAATGAGCAGTTCTTC
CASSNTGSVYNEQFF
>TRBJ2-2|TRBV7-9|NA|16|NA
TGTGCCAGCAGCCCCTACAGGGAGGGTGGCACCGGGGAGCTGTTTTTT
CASSPYREGGTGELFF
>TRBJ1-2|TRBV13|NA|15|NA
TGTGCCAGCAGCTTAGGACAGGGAACTAACTATGGCTACACCTTC
CASSLGQGTNYGYTF
>TRBJ1-3|TRBV29-1|NA|11|NA
TGCAGCGTTGAAAGTGGAAACACCATATATTTT
CSVESGNTIYF
>TRBJ2-4|TRBV9|NA|15|NA
TGTGCCAGCAGCGTAGGAGGGCTAGCCAAAAACATTCAGTACTTC
CASSVGGLAKNIQYF
>TRBJ2-1|TRBV5-1|NA|18|TRBD2
TGCGCCAGCAGCTTGGGACTAGCGGGCCTCATTGTGATTAATGAGCAGTTCTTC
CASSLGLAGLIVINEQFF
>TRBJ2-5|TRBV5-1|once|16|NA
TGCGCCAGCACCCCGATTTGGGACCAAAGAGGGCAGACCCAGTACTTC
CASTPIWDQRGQTQYF
>TRBJ1-3|TRBV19|NA|14|TRBD1
TGTGCCAGTAAACGACAGGGACATGGAAACACCATATATTTT
CASKRQGHGNTIYF
>TRBJ2-2|TRBV10-3|NA|14|NA
TGTGCCATCAGTGAGTACACCGACACCGGGGAGCTGTTTTTT
CAISEYTDTGELFF
>TRBJ1-3|TRBV5-1|medium-sized|13|NA
TGCGCCAGCAGCTTGGAGGGTGGAAACACCATATATTTT
CASSLEGGNTIYF
>TRBJ1-1|TRBV11-3|few|11|NA
TGTGCCAGCAGCTCCCGATCTGAAGCTTTCTTT
CASSSRSEAFF
>TRBJ1-1|TRBV10-1|NA|11|NA
TGCGCCAGCAAAATGTCTGGGAGAGCTTTCTTT
CASKMSGRAFF
>TRBJ2-7|TRBV5-3|NA|17|NA
TGTGCCAGAAGCTTGGCTGGGGGAACAGGACGATCCTACGAGCAGTACTTC
CARSLAGGTGRSYEQYF
>TRBJ1-1|TRBV27|NA|14|NA
TGTGCCAGCAGTCCGCAGGGCATCATGACTGAAGCTTTCTTT
CASSPQGIMTEAFF
>TRBJ1-3|TRBV9|once|14|NA
TGTGCCAGCAGCCCGTACGACTCTGGAAACACCATATATTTT
CASSPYDSGNTIYF
>TRBJ2-7|TRBV28|NA|13|TRBD1
TGTGCCAGCGACGGACAGGGCTCCTACGAGCAGTACTTC
CASDGQGSYEQYF
>TRBJ2-4|TRBV6-1|NA|21|NA
TGTGCCAGCAGTGAAGCCTCGGGCGGGCCACTGATTACTCTAGCCAAAAACATTCAGTACTTC
CASSEASGGPLITLAKNIQYF
>TRBJ2-4|TRBV6-1|few|15|NA
TGTGCCACCAACCTCCAGGCGGTAGCCAAAAACATTCAGTACTTC
CATNLQAVAKNIQYF
>TRBJ1-2|TRBV10-3|NA|12|NA
TGTGCCATCAGTGATGGGGGCTATGGCTACACCTTC
CAISDGGYGYTF
>TRBJ1-5|TRBV28|once|16|TRBD1
TGTGCCAGCAGAAGCGACAGGGGTTTCAGCAATCAGCCCCAGCATTTT
CASRSDRGFSNQPQHF
>TRBJ2-3|TRBV7-2|NA|21|NA
TGTGCCAGCAGCTTAGCCGGTGGCCGACAATTAGTGGGGGCCGTCACAGATACGCAGTATTTT
CASSLAGGRQLVGAVTDTQYF
>TRBJ1-2|TRBV11-2|few|14|NA
TGTGCCAGCAGCTTAATTCAACGGAACTATGGCTACACCTTC
CASSLIQRNYGYTF
>TRBJ2-2|TRBV7-9|NA|15|NA
TGTGCCAGCAGCTTGAAGGGACCATTTACCGGGGAGCTGTTTTTT
CASSLKGPFTGELFF
>TRBJ2-7|TRBV14|NA|16|TRBD1
TGTGCCAGCAGCCCGTTCCCTACAGGGGTGAGGTACGAGCAGTACTTC
CASSPFPTGVRYEQYF
>TRBJ1-3|TRBV5-5|few|15|NA
TGTGCCAGCAGCTTGGACCAAAGATGGGGAAACACCATATATTTT
CASSLDQRWGNTIYF
>TRBJ1-4|TRBV7-9|NA|15|NA
TGTGCCAGCAGCTTAGTGGTCGGGCCCGATGAAAAACTGTTTTTT
CASSLVVGPDEKLFF
>TRBJ2-7|TRBV28|NA|14|NA
TGTGCCAGCAGCAGGACAGCCGGATCCTACGAGCAGTACTTC
CASSRTAGSYEQYF